These T cell receptor beta chains were read from a single sample in a study of blood T cells in healthy people across ages. One entry per CDR3 protein results from TCRdb running MiXCR on the 5' RACE reads. The data hold hundreds of thousands of distinct CDR3 sequences, with over 40% observed a single time. The sequencing sample was made of blood. The receptors stem from an elderly woman in good health. CDR3s include the opening cysteine and the closing phenylalanine or tryptophan. A D gene is named only where the DNA matches it firmly. Some rows have no size entry. The others give once, few or many, or a class for an expanded clone.

J gene | V gene | clone size | D gene | CDR3 DNA | CDR3 protein
TRBJ2-7 | TRBV28 | many | TRBD1 | TGTGCCAGCAGTTTAGCCCTTAGACAGGGGGGCGTCAGCGAGCAGTACTTC | CASSLALRQGGVSEQYF
TRBJ2-1 | TRBV18 | NA | NA | TGTGCCAGCTCACCGAAGGGGAATGAGCAGTTCTTC | CASSPKGNEQFF
TRBJ1-4 | TRBV5-1 | few | TRBD1 | TGCGCCAGCAGCTACTGGACAGGGGGCGGTACTAATGAAAAACTGTTTTTT | CASSYWTGGGTNEKLFF
TRBJ1-2 | TRBV7-2 | many | NA | TGTGCCAGCAGCTTAGAGGGGTCAGTCTATGGCTACACCTTC | CASSLEGSVYGYTF
TRBJ2-3 | TRBV5-1 | NA | NA | TGCGCCAGCAGCTTGCTCTCAGCGACAGATACGCAGTATTTT | CASSLLSATDTQYF
TRBJ1-6 | TRBV28 | NA | TRBD1 | TGTGCCAGCAGTTCTACAGGGGACAATTCACCCCTCCACTTT | CASSSTGDNSPLHF
TRBJ2-7 | TRBV3-1 | once | NA | TGTGCCAGCAGCCAAGGGTCGGTCTCCTACGAGCAGTACTTC | CASSQGSVSYEQYF
TRBJ2-5 | TRBV20-1 | NA | TRBD2 | TGCAGTGCCCAACCCCCCCTAGCGGGGTTGGGAGAGACCCAGTACTTC | CSAQPPLAGLGETQYF
TRBJ2-1 | TRBV12-3/TRBV12-4 | NA | TRBD2 | TGTGCCAGCAGTTCGGGACTAGCCAAGCATGGTGAGCAGTTCTTC | CASSSGLAKHGEQFF
TRBJ2-2 | TRBV6-1 | NA | NA | TGTGCCAGCGGAGGGACTTTTCCCCGGGAGCTGTTTTTT | CASGGTFPRELFF
TRBJ1-5 | TRBV12-3/TRBV12-4 | few | NA | TGTGCCAGCAGTCTCCACCAGAGTGGCAATCAGCCCCAGCATTTT | CASSLHQSGNQPQHF
TRBJ2-7 | TRBV4-1 | many | TRBD2 | TGCGCCAGCAGCCAAGGTTCGGGAGGTCCCTACGAGCAGTACTTC | CASSQGSGGPYEQYF
TRBJ2-3 | TRBV6-5 | NA | NA | TGTGCCAGCAGACCTCCGACTGGAGCAGATACGCAGTATTTT | CASRPPTGADTQYF
TRBJ2-1 | TRBV27 | many | TRBD2 | TGTGCCAGCAGAATCCTCGGTAGCGGGTCTTCTTCCTACAATGAGCAGTTCTTC | CASRILGSGSSSYNEQFF
TRBJ1-6 | TRBV7-9 | NA | NA | TGTGCCAGCAGCTTAGATGGGGGGCTTAGCGATTCACCCCTCCACTTT | CASSLDGGLSDSPLHF
TRBJ2-1 | TRBV28 | NA | NA | TGTGCCAGCAGACCCGGAGGAAGGAATGAGCAGTTCTTC | CASRPGGRNEQFF
TRBJ2-4 | TRBV7-2 | NA | NA | TGTACCAGCAGCTTATTCGCTGAGCAGTACTTC | CTSSLFAEQYF
TRBJ2-2 | TRBV2 | NA | TRBD2 | TGTGCCAGCAGCGCTAGCGGGGGGGCCGCCGGGGAGCTGTTTTTT | CASSASGGAAGELFF
TRBJ1-2 | TRBV20-1 | NA | NA | TGCCACACCAGGTCCGGGGGCTACGCTAGCGGCTACACCTTC | CHTRSGGYASGYTF
TRBJ2-1 | TRBV4-1 | few | NA | TGCGCCAGCAGCCAAGGGGCTGACTACAATGAGCAGTTCTTC | CASSQGADYNEQFF
TRBJ2-3 | TRBV2 | NA | TRBD2 | TGTGCCGGCAGTGTAACGGCGGGGGGAGATACGCAGTATTTT | CAGSVTAGGDTQYF
TRBJ2-7 | TRBV2 | few | NA | TGTGCCAGCAGCCCACAGACTAGGAGCGAGCAGTACTTC | CASSPQTRSEQYF
TRBJ2-3 | TRBV29-1 | NA | TRBD2 | TGCAGCGTTTGGTCAGCGGGAGATATGAGTAATACGCAGTATTTT | CSVWSAGDMSNTQYF